These 26 T cell receptor beta chains were all obtained from the same sample, sequenced in a study of spatial heterogeneity in lung cancer. Findings of the study overall: Intratumoral expanded alpha and beta TCR counts were found to track tumor mutation counts.

Regarding time point: sample taken at primary tumor resection. TCRdb fed the 5' RACE reads into MiXCR, producing one record per CDR3 protein. This sample has around 18,000 distinct CDR3 sequences, with roughly 5.8% found just once. These TCRs are of unknown antigen specificity. The sample here was lung tumor tissue, taken at surgery. These receptors were obtained from a female donor with early-stage non-small cell lung cancer.

The V gene is TRBV7-3, the J gene TRBJ2-5; the match to TRBD1 covers 7 bases. The trim removed 2 bases at V and 3 bases at J, leaving 0 bases unmatched. CDR3 length: 13 amino acids. CDR1 is SGHTA and CDR2 is FQGTGA in the germline V gene. CDR3 in amino acids: CASSLGTEETQYF. CDR3 DNA: TGTGCCAGCAGCTTAGGGACAGAAGAGACCCAGTACTTC.

This clonotype showed up many times. This sequence joins TRBV28 and TRBJ1-4; 11 bases fit TRBD1. Per the germline V gene, CDR1 is MDHEN and CDR2 is SYDVKM. The CDR3 runs 16 residues. With V trimmed by 6 bases and J by 8 bases, 11 bases remained unmatched. In nucleotides, the CDR3 is TGTGCCAGCAGCCGCGGACAGGGGGCTTGGTGGGAAAAACTGTTTTTT. As protein: CASSRGQGAWWEKLFF. Filled out from reference TRBV28 and TRBJ1-4, the complete variable domain reads DVKVTQSSRYLVKRTGEKVFLECVQDMDHENMFWYRQDPGLGLRLIYFSYDVKMKEKGDIPEGYSVSREKKERFSLILESASTNQTSMYLCASSRGQGAWWEKLFFGSGTQLSVL.

This clonotype was observed at least ten times. This chain connects TRBV3-1 to TRBJ2-4, with D unclear. V lost 2 bases to trimming and J lost 0 bases, with 14 bases between them. Germline loops: CDR1 LGHDT, CDR2 YNNKEL (reference sequence). CDR3 length: 17 residues. The chain's CDR3 is CASSQRRRGVAKNIQYF. Here the CDR3 DNA reads TGTGCCAGCAGCCAAAGACGACGTGGGGTAGCCAAAAACATTCAGTACTTC.

By sample share, this clonotype is medium-sized. The genes are TRBV27 and TRBJ2-1; TRBD2 matches 13 bases. The V and J ends lost 2 bases and 6 bases, in that order; junction bases with no gene match: 7. There are 17 residues in the CDR3. The germline CDR1 and CDR2 sequences are MNHEY and SMNVEV (reference sequence). CDR3: CASSLRTSGRPGNEQFF. The CDR3 bases are TGTGCCAGCAGTTTACGGACTAGCGGGAGACCCGGCAATGAGCAGTTCTTC.

This clonotype has at least ten counts. CDR3 in amino acids: CASSPGAAGELFF. CDR3 nucleotides: TGTGCCAGCTCACCGGGAGCCGCCGGGGAGCTGTTTTTT. This chain uses TRBV18 with TRBJ2-2; D is possibly TRBD2 (5 bases). The V gene's germline CDR1 is KGHSH and CDR2 LQKENI. V lost 3 bases and J 6 bases, leaving 8 bases between the germline ends. This CDR3 region has 13 residues.

The V and J genes are TRBV6-1 and TRBJ1-6, with 8 positions matching TRBD1. This CDR3 is built from 14 residues. V was clipped by 6 bases and J by 2 bases; unmatched bases: 0. From germline, CDR1 is MNHNS and CDR2 SASEGT. The DNA for the CDR3 is TGTGCCAGCAGACAGGGGGCCTATAATTCACCCCTCCACTTT. This gives the protein CASRQGAYNSPLHF.

At least ten counts were recorded for this clonotype. This sequence joins TRBV7-2 and TRBJ2-6; D ambiguous. Trimming took 0 bases from V and 4 from J, leaving 16 bases between them. Looked up from germline, CDR1 is SGHTA and CDR2 is FQGNSA. The CDR3 has 18 residues. CDR3 in amino acids: CASSLADLLLTGANVLTF. CDR3 DNA: TGTGCCAGCAGCTTAGCGGACCTTTTGCTGACAGGGGCCAACGTCCTGACTTTC.

This clonotype was picked up a small number of times. The gene calls are TRBV19 and TRBJ1-5, with a possible D match to TRBD1 (6 bases). CDR3 length: 14 residues. Germline V gives CDR1 LNHDA, CDR2 SQIVND (reference sequence). The V and J ends lost 2 bases and 6 bases respectively, with 11 bases between them. The CDR3 is CASSIWGASQPQHF. DNA of the CDR3: TGTGCCAGTAGTATATGGGGGGCTAGTCAGCCCCAGCATTTT.

This clonotype was recorded at least ten times. The chain uses TRBV20-1 and TRBJ2-7, with TRBD2 matching over 8 bases. CDR1 is DFQATT, CDR2 SNEGSKA, per germline (reference sequence). The CDR3 is 13 amino acids. With 6 bases clipped from V and 1 base from J, the junction kept 5 bases outside the gene matches. CDR3 loop: CSARGGGSYEQYF. The CDR3 bases are TGCAGTGCCCGGGGGGGAGGTTCCTACGAGCAGTACTTC.

This clonotype was seen repeatedly, ten times or more. The rearrangement joins TRBV9 to TRBJ2-1; 8 nucleotides match TRBD1. The CDR3 loop spans 13 amino acids. Trimming at V came to 8 bases and at J to 5 bases, leaving 6 bases not matched to a gene. In germline, CDR1 is SGDLS, CDR2 YYNGEE. CDR3 amino acids: CASSGQANNEQFF. For the CDR3, the DNA is TGTGCCAGTTCGGGACAGGCTAACAATGAGCAGTTCTTC.

This clonotype was counted only a few times. This chain connects TRBV10-2 to TRBJ2-1; TRBD2 aligns across 8 bases. There are 14 residues in the CDR3. Germline values: CDR1 WSHSY, CDR2 SAAADI. The V segment lost 2 bases and the J segment 9 bases; nucleotides outside the gene matches: 6. The CDR3 DNA sequence: TGCGCCAGCAGTGAGCGGGAGGGCCACTCTGAGCAGTTCTTC. Translation gives CASSEREGHSEQFF.

This clonotype was detected many times. CDR3 protein: CASQTSGSYEQYF. CDR3 sequence (DNA): TGTGCCAGCCAGACTAGCGGGTCCTACGAGCAGTACTTC. This chain joins TRBV6-2 or TRBV6-3 and TRBJ2-7; 10 bases are a match to TRBD2. CDR1 is MNHEY, CDR2 SVGEGT, per germline. V lost 8 bases, J lost 1 base, and 2 bases stayed unmatched. The CDR3 runs 13 residues.

This clonotype was seen repeatedly, ten times or more. The CDR3 loop reads CSARGETASGSQYF. The CDR3 DNA is TGCAGTGCTAGAGGGGAGACGGCTAGCGGGAGTCAGTACTTC. The chain recombines TRBV20-1 with TRBJ2-7; TRBD2 matches 10 bases. The CDR3 spans 14 residues. CDR1 and CDR2 from the germline V gene are DFQATT and SNEGSKA (reference sequence). Trimming took 1 base from V and 10 from J; bases not matched to a gene: 10.

This clonotype was found many times. J is TRBJ2-5 and V is TRBV27; TRBD1 is a possible D gene (5 bases). Deletions cut 5 bases from V and 0 bases from J, with 13 bases between. Germline CDR1 and CDR2: MNHEY and SMNVEV (reference sequence). The CDR3 contains 15 residues. The DNA of the CDR3 is TGTGCCAGCAGTAGAAGCAGGGATTACCAAGAGACCCAGTACTTC. It yields the protein CASSRSRDYQETQYF.

In its sample, this clonotype was seen many times. The junction differs from germline at one of its ends, possibly a read error. The rearrangement uses TRBV7-3 and TRBJ2-7, with 9 bases lining up with TRBD2. CDR1 and CDR2 (germline): SGHTA, FQGTGA. The CDR3 covers 13 residues. The CDR3 nucleotides are TGTGCCAGCAGCCAATCAACCGGGACTAGCCTCCACTTC. This codes for CASSQSTGTSLHF.

This clonotype appeared many times. The chain combines TRBV7-9 with TRBJ2-2, with D perhaps matching TRBD1 or TRBD2 (5 bases each). Germline V lookup: CDR1 SEHNR, CDR2 FQNEAQ (reference sequence). V was shortened by 5 bases and J by 3 bases, with 13 bases between the two germline ends. This CDR3 contains 15 residues. The CDR3 coding sequence is TGTGCCAGCAGCCACACATTGGGGGACACCGGGGAGCTGTTTTTT. Translated, it gives CASSHTLGDTGELFF.

This clonotype was observed a single time. J is TRBJ2-1 and V is TRBV10-1; TRBD1 agrees at 8 bases. J lost 5 bases, V lost 1 base, and 4 bases had no gene match. The CDR3 totals 15 residues. Germline loops: CDR1 WNHNN, CDR2 SYGVQD (reference sequence). The CDR3 region has the DNA TGCGCCAGCAGTGAGTGGGGACAGGTGGACAATGAGCAGTTCTTC. It is translated as CASSEWGQVDNEQFF.

The chain carries TRBV11-2 and TRBJ2-1, with 9 bases fitting TRBD2. V gave up 7 bases and J gave up 5 bases; unmatched junction bases: 9. CDR1 and CDR2 from the germline V gene are SGHAT and FQNNGV. The CDR3 runs 15 residues. The CDR3 bases are TGTGCCAGCACTTTCGGACTAGCGAGAGACAATGAGCAGTTCTTC. Translating gives CASTFGLARDNEQFF.

In its sample, this clonotype was seen many times. The rearrangement links TRBV4-2 to TRBJ1-4; 9 bases are a match to TRBD1. V lost 5 bases, J lost 10 bases, and 11 bases stayed unmatched. The CDR3 runs to 15 residues. Germline V gene lookup returns CDR1 LGHNA and CDR2 YNFKEQ. The CDR3 bases are TGTGCCAGCAGCGACCTCCGGGACAGGGAAGGAAAACTGTTTTTT. Translating gives CASSDLRDREGKLFF.

This clonotype is medium-sized. The chain uses TRBV2 and TRBJ2-7; D assignment may be TRBD1 or TRBD2 (5 bases each). Per germline, CDR1 SNHLY and CDR2 FYNNEI. Trimming shortened V by 11 bases and J by 7 bases, and 18 bases separated the two germline ends. The CDR3 extends over 12 amino acids. The CDR3 nucleotides read TGTGCCGGGGGTTACACCGCTGGAGAGCAGTACTTC. Its translation: CAGGYTAGEQYF.

This clonotype was counted at least ten times. This CDR3 is CASSTSHATNEKLFF. DNA for the CDR3: TGTGCCAGCAGCACATCACACGCAACTAATGAAAAACTGTTTTTT. The chain is built from TRBV21-1 and TRBJ1-4. TRBV21-1 has pseudogene status. The length of the CDR3 is 15 residues.

This clonotype was counted many times. The chain combines TRBV28 with TRBJ1-2; D uncertain. The V and J ends lost 4 bases and 6 bases respectively, with 12 bases between them. The germline V gene has CDR1 MDHEN and CDR2 SYDVKM. The CDR3 sequence is 13 residues long. The CDR3 loop is CASSSLGGNGYTF. The CDR3 DNA reads as TGTGCCAGCAGTTCCCTTGGTGGCAATGGCTACACCTTC.

This clonotype was detected many times. The CDR3 bases are TGCAGTGCTAGAGACACCGTCGTGGGATCCTACGAGCAGTACTTC. Its translation is CSARDTVVGSYEQYF. The J gene is TRBJ2-7, the V gene TRBV20-1; D unclear. Germline V gene data show CDR1 as DFQATT and CDR2 as SNEGSKA (reference sequence). CDR3 length equals 15 residues. V shed 0 bases and J shed 1 base, with 13 bases lying between them.

There are many counts of this clonotype. The chain is built from TRBV5-1 and TRBJ2-3; D might be TRBD1 (6 bases). The germline V gene has CDR1 SGHRS and CDR2 YFSETQ. The V and J ends lost 8 bases and 0 bases respectively, with 13 bases between them. The CDR3 is made up of 14 amino acids. CDR3 sequence (DNA): TGCGCCAGTCAGCGAGGGGGAAGCACAGATACGCAGTATTTT. Its protein is CASQRGGSTDTQYF.

This clonotype came up many times. This sequence joins TRBV20-1 and TRBJ1-5; 10 positions agree with TRBD1. Unmatched junction bases numbered 5, after V lost 5 bases and J lost 7 bases. Germline-derived CDR1 and CDR2 are DFQATT and SNEGSKA (reference sequence). This CDR3 has 13 amino acids. The CDR3 sequence is CSALTGGSQPQHF. The DNA for the CDR3 is TGCAGTGCTCTGACAGGGGGCAGCCAGCCCCAGCATTTT.

The sample holds many counts of this clonotype. The rearrangement links TRBV6-2 or TRBV6-3 to TRBJ1-6, with 7 bases identical to TRBD1. Trimming took 4 bases from V and 10 from J; bases not matched to a gene: 4. The CDR3 sequence is 13 residues long. The germline CDR1 and CDR2 sequences are MNHEY and SVGEGT. CDR3 loop: CASSFQGGSPLHF. The DNA for the CDR3 is TGTGCCAGCAGTTTCCAGGGGGGATCACCCCTCCACTTT.